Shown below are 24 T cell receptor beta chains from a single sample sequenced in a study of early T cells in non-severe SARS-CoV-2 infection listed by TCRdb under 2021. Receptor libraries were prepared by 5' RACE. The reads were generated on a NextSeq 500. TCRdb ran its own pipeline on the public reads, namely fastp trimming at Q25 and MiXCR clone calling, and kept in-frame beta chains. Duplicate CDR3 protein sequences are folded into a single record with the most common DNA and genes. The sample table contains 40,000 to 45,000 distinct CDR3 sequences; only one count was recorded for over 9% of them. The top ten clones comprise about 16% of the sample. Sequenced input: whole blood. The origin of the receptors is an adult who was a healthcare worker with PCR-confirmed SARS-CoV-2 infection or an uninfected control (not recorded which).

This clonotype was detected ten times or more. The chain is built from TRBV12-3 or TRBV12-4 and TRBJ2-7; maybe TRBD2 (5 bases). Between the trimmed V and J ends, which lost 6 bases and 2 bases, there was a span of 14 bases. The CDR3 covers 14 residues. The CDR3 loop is CASSPLVGAYEQYF. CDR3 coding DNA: TGTGCCAGCAGCCCACTAGTCGGGGCCTACGAGCAGTACTTC.

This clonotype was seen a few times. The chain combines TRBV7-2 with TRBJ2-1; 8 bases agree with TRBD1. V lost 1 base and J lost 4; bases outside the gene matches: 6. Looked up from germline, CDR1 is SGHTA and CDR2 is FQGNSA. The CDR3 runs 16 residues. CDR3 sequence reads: CASSLGSTGGYNEQFF. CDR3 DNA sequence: TGTGCCAGCAGCTTAGGATCCACAGGGGGTTACAATGAGCAGTTCTTC.

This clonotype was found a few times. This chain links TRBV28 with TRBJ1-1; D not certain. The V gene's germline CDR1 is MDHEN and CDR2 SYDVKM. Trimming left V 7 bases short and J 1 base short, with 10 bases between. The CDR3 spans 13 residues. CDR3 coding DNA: TGTGCCAGCATTAAGGGAGGGAACACTGAAGCTTTCTTT. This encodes CASIKGGNTEAFF.

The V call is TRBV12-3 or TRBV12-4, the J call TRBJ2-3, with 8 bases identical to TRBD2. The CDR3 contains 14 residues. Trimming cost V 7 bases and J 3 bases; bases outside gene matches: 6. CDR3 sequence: CASTDLAGTDTQYF. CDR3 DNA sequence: TGTGCCAGCACCGATCTAGCGGGTACAGATACGCAGTATTTT.

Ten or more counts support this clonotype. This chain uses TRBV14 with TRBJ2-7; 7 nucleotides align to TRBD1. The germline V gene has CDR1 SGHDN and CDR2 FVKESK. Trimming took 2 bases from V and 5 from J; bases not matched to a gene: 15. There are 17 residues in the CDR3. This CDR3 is CASSQKTRRQGPDEQYF. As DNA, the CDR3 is TGTGCCAGCAGCCAAAAAACCCGAAGACAGGGTCCGGACGAGCAGTACTTC.

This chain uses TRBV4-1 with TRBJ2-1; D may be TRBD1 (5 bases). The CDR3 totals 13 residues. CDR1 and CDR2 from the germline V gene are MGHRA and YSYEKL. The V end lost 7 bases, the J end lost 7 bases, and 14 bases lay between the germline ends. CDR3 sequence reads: CASTKGKWNEQFF. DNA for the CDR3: TGCGCCAGCACTAAGGGGAAATGGAATGAGCAGTTCTTC.

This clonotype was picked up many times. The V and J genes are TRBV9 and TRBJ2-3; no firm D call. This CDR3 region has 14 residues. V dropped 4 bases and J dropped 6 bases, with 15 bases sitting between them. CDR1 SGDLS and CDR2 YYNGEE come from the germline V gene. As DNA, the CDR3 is TGTGCCAGCAGCCCCGGCCCCACCGGGGATACGCAGTATTTT. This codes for CASSPGPTGDTQYF.

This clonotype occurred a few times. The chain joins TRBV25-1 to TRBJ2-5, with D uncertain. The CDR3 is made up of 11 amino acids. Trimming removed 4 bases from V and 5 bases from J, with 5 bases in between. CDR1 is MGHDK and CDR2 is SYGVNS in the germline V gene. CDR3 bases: TGTGCCAGCAGTGGGGCGGAGACCCAGTACTTC. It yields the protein CASSGAETQYF.

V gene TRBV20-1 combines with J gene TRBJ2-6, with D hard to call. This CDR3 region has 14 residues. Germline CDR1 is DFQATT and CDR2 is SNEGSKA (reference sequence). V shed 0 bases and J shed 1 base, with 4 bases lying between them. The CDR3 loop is CSARDVSGANVLTF. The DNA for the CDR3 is TGCAGTGCTAGAGATGTGTCTGGGGCCAACGTCCTGACTTTC.

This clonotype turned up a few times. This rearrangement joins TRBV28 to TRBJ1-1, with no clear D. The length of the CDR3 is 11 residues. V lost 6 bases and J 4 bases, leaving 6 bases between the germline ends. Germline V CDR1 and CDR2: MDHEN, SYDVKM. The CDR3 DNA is TGTGCCAGCAGCCTATTCACTGAAGCTTTCTTT. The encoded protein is CASSLFTEAFF.

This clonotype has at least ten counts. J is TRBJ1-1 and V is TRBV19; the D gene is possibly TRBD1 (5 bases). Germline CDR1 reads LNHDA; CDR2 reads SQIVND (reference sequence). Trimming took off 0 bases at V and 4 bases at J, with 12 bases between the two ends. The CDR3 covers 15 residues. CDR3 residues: CASSIESGVFTEAFF. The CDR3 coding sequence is TGTGCCAGTAGTATAGAATCGGGGGTCTTCACTGAAGCTTTCTTT.

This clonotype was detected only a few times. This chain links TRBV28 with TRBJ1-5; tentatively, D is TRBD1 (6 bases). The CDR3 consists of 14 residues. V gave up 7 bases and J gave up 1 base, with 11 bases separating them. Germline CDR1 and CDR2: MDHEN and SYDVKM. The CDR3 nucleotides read TGTGCCAGCATGGGGGGCTGGAGCAATCAGCCCCAGCATTTT. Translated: CASMGGWSNQPQHF.

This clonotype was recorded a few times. CDR3 bases: TGTGCCAGCAGCCGTACAGGGGGCTTGGGGAACACTGAAGCTTTCTTT. This encodes CASSRTGGLGNTEAFF. The rearrangement joins TRBV7-9 to TRBJ1-1; 9 nucleotides align to TRBD1. This CDR3 comprises 16 residues. Germline CDR1 and CDR2: SEHNR and FQNEAQ (reference sequence). Germline trimming cut 5 bases from V and 1 base from J; bases unmatched to any gene: 8.

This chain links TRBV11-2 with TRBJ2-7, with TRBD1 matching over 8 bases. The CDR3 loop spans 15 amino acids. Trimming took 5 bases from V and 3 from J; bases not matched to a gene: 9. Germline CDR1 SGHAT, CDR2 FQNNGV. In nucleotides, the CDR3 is TGTGCCAGCAGCCCAAGGACAGGGATGGTCTACGAGCAGTACTTC. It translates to CASSPRTGMVYEQYF. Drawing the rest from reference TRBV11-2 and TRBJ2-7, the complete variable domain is EAGVAQSPRYKIIEKRQSVAFWCNPISGHATLYWYQQILGQGPKLLIQFQNNGVVDDSQLPKDRFSAERLKGVDSTLKIQPAKLEDSAVYLCASSPRTGMVYEQYFGPGTRLTVT.

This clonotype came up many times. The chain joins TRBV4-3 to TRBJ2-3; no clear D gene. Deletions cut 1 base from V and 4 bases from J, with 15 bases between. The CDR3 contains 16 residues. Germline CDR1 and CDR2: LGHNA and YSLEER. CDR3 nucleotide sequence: TGCGCCAGCAGCCAAGGCAGGTATCTGGACCCAGATACGCAGTATTTT. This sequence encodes CASSQGRYLDPDTQYF.

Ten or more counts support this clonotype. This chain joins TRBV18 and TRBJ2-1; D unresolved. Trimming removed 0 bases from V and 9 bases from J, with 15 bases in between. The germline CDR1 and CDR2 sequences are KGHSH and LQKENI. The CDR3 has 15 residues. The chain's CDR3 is CASSPPVGTSGEQFF. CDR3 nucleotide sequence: TGTGCCAGCTCACCACCGGTGGGAACCTCCGGTGAGCAGTTCTTC.

The CDR3 nucleotides read TGTGCCAGTAGTATTGGGACAGATTATGGCTACACCTTC. Translated, it gives CASSIGTDYGYTF. The chain couples TRBV19 to TRBJ1-2, with TRBD1 matching over 7 bases. With V trimmed by 3 bases and J by 5 bases, 3 bases remained unmatched. The CDR3 has 13 residues. In germline, CDR1 is LNHDA, CDR2 SQIVND (reference sequence).

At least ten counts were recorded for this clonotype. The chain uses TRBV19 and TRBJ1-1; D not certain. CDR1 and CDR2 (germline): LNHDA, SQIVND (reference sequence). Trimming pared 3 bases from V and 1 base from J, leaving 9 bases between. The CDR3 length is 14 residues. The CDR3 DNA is TGTGCCAGTAGTATGTGGAGAGAGAACACTGAAGCTTTCTTT. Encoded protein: CASSMWRENTEAFF. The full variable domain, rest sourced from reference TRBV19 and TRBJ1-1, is DGGITQSPKYLFRKEGQNVTLSCEQNLNHDAMYWYRQDPGQGLRLIYYSQIVNDFQKGDIAEGYSVSREKKESFPLTVTSAQKNPTAFYLCASSMWRENTEAFFGQGTRLTVV.

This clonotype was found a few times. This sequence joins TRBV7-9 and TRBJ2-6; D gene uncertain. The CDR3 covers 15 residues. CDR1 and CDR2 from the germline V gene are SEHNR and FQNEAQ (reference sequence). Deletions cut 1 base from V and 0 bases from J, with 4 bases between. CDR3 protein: CASSLEVSGANVLTF. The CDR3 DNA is TGTGCCAGCAGCTTAGAGGTCTCTGGGGCCAACGTCCTGACTTTC.

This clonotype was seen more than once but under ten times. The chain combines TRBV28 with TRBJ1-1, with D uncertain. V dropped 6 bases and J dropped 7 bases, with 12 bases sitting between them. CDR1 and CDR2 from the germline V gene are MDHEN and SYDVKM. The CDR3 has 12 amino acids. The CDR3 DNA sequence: TGTGCCAGCAGCCGGTTCGGGAGTGAAGCTTTCTTT. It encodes CASSRFGSEAFF.

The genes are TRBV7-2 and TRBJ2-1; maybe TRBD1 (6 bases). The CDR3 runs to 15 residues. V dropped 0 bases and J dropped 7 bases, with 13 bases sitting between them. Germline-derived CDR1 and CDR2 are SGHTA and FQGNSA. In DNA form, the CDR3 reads TGTGCCAGCAGCTTAGCGCGGACAGTCTGGAATGAGCAGTTCTTC. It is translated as CASSLARTVWNEQFF.

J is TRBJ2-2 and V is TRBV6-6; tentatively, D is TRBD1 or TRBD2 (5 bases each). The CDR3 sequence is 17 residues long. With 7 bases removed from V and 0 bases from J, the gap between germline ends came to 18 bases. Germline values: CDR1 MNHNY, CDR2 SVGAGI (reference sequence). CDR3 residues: CASMGDKGTTNTGELFF. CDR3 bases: TGTGCCAGCATGGGAGACAAAGGGACCACGAACACCGGGGAGCTGTTTTTT.

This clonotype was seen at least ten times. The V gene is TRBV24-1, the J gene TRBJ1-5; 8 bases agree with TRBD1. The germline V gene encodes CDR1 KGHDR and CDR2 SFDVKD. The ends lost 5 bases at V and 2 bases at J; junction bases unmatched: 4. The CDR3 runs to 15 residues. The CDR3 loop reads CATSGDRGGNQPQHF. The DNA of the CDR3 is TGTGCCACCAGTGGAGACAGGGGTGGCAATCAGCCCCAGCATTTT.

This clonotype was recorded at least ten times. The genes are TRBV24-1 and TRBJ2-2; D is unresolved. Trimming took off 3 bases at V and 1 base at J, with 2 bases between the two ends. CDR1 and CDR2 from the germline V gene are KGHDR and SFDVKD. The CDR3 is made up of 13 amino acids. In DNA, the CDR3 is TGTGCCACCAGTGATCGGAACACCGGGGAGCTGTTTTTT. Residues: CATSDRNTGELFF.